The 16 T cell receptor beta chains below all came from one sample that was sequenced in a study of T cells in women clearing cervical HPV infection. Clones were read by immunoSEQ multiplex PCR, and TCRdb kept only the in-frame ones, dropping some. Recorded for this sample: some 16,000 clones. What was sequenced was blood buffy coat. The receptors were gathered from a woman between 18 and 70 years old with a cervical HPV16 infection that either progressed to CIN3+ or cleared (not recorded which).

CDR3 residues: CASFRAGTTGELFF. The sequenced part of the CDR3 DNA is TGTGCCAGCTTCAGGGCGGGGACCACCGGGGAG. The rearrangement links TRBV28 to TRBJ2-2; possibly TRBD2 for D (6 bases). The read ends 3 residues early relative to the CDR3; the germline J gene fills the gap. Trimming stripped 8 bases from V and 4 bases from J, with 14 bases between. CDR3 size: 14 residues. CDR1 MDHEN and CDR2 SYDVKM come from the germline V gene.

Remarks on this clone: The read terminates 3 residues before the CDR3 end, so the remaining end is supplied by the germline J gene. V and J are TRBV9 and TRBJ2-3; TRBD1 is a possible D gene (6 bases). CDR3 size: 15 residues. Germline CDR1 and CDR2: SGDLS and YYNGEE. V was shortened by 2 bases and J by 0 bases, with 10 bases between the two germline ends. The CDR3 here is CASSVGTSSTDTQYF. The CDR3 bases that were read are TGTGCCAGCAGCGTGGGGACATCTAGCACAGATACG.

About this clone itself: The read terminates 3 residues ahead of where the CDR3 ends, so the germline J gene completes it. The chain is built from TRBV29-1 and TRBJ2-2, with 12 positions matching TRBD2. Germline lookup yields CDR1 SQVTM and CDR2 ANQGSEA. CDR3 size: 13 residues. The V and J ends lost 5 bases and 6 bases, in that order; junction bases with no gene match: 1. CDR3 in amino acids: CSVRLAGAGELFF. The covered CDR3 bases are TGCAGCGTTCGACTAGCGGGGGCCGGGGAG.

With regard to this clone: The read ends 3 residues shy of where the CDR3 ends; the end is completed using the germline J gene. The genes are TRBV19 and TRBJ2-3; TRBD2 matches 10 bases. Germline CDR1 LNHDA, CDR2 SQIVND (reference sequence). V gave up 6 bases and J gave up 7 bases; unmatched junction bases: 13. The CDR3 is 16 amino acids. CDR3 DNA (partial): TGTGCCAGTAGCCAAGCGGGAGGGCCGGGAACAAATACG. The encoded protein is CASSQAGGPGTNT. Given in full, the CDR3 is CASSQAGGPGTNTQYF.

A word on this clone: Read coverage stops 3 residues before the CDR3 terminus; the germline J gene supplies the remainder. The chain joins TRBV6-2 or TRBV6-3 to TRBJ1-1; 7 bases map to TRBD1. The CDR3 loop spans 16 amino acids. Germline values: CDR1 MNHEY, CDR2 SVGEGT. The CDR3 spells CASSRISQGVTWGAFF. The CDR3 DNA, read in part, is TGTGCCAGCAGTCGAATCTCTCAGGGGGTAACGTGGGGG.

As to this clone: The CDR3 goes on 3 residues after the read ends, and that part is filled in from the germline J gene. The chain carries TRBV5-6 and TRBJ2-3; the D is unclear. CDR1 and CDR2 from the germline V gene are SGHDT and YYEEEE. The V and J ends lost 0 bases and 6 bases respectively, with 8 bases between them. The length of the CDR3 is 13 residues. CDR3 DNA (partial): TGTGCCAGCAGCTTGGGAGGCAGGGATACG. It codes for CASSLGGRDT. The CDR3 reads in full as CASSLGGRDTQYF.

In regard to this clone: The read terminates 3 residues ahead of where the CDR3 ends, so the germline J gene completes it. The chain is built from TRBV6-1 and TRBJ1-5; 10 positions agree with TRBD1. The CDR3 has 15 amino acids. J lost 6 bases, V lost 4 bases, and 6 bases had no gene match. CDR1 and CDR2 from the germline V gene are MNHNS and SASEGT. CDR3 residues: CASSVDRGYGQPQHF. The part of the CDR3 DNA that was read is TGTGCCAGCAGTGTGGACAGGGGGTACGGTCAGCCC.

Remarks on this clone: From the germline J gene comes the end of the CDR3, since the read stops 3 residues before it. The V call is TRBV9, the J call TRBJ1-2; 7 bases fit TRBD1. Germline V gene lookup returns CDR1 SGDLS and CDR2 YYNGEE. The CDR3 consists of 12 residues. CDR3 in amino acids: CASSMTGNGYTF. Partial CDR3 DNA: TGTGCCAGCAGTATGACAGGGAACGGC.

A note on this clone: The CDR3 end lies 3 residues beyond the end of the read and is filled in from the germline J gene. J is TRBJ1-2 and V is TRBV10-3; a possible D gene is TRBD1 (6 bases). CDR1 and CDR2 (germline): ENHRY, SYGVKD. The CDR3 has 12 residues. The CDR3 bases that were read are TGTGCCATCAGTGATTACAGGGAAGGC. It codes for CAISDYREG. The whole CDR3 protein reads CAISDYREGYTF.

Comments on this clone: The read ends 3 residues shy of where the CDR3 ends; the end is completed using the germline J gene. The gene calls are TRBV5-4 and TRBJ1-1; D perhaps matches TRBD1 (5 bases). Germline lookup yields CDR1 SGHNT and CDR2 YYREEE (reference sequence). The CDR3 sequence is 15 residues long. V gave up 8 bases and J gave up 0 bases, with 17 bases separating them. The sequenced CDR3 bases are TGTGCCAGTTGGGCGGGGGGTCACATGAACACTGAA. It translates to CASWAGGHMNTE. The whole CDR3 protein is CASWAGGHMNTEAFF.

Comments on this clone: The CDR3 is cut off 3 residues early in the read; its end comes from the germline J gene. The J gene is TRBJ1-1, the V gene TRBV19; the D is unclear. The CDR3 consists of 14 residues. CDR1 is LNHDA, CDR2 SQIVND, per germline (reference sequence). Trimming shortened V by 6 bases and J by 4 bases, and 15 bases separated the two germline ends. The CDR3 bases that were read are TGTGCCAGTAGGAGCCCGCTCCGGGGCACTGAA. Its protein is CASRSPLRGTE. From start to end, the CDR3 is CASRSPLRGTEAFF.

A word on this clone: The read comes to an end 3 residues before the CDR3 does, leaving the germline J gene to fill in the end. This chain links TRBV12-3 or TRBV12-4 with TRBJ2-7, with TRBD2 identical over 11 bases. This CDR3 has 16 amino acids. V was clipped by 5 bases and J by 4 bases; unmatched bases: 10. CDR3 DNA, as far as it was read: TGTGCCAGCAGTCGGAAAACTAGCGGGAGTTTTTACGAG. It encodes CASSRKTSGSFYE. The whole CDR3 protein reads CASSRKTSGSFYEQYF.

On this clone itself: The read comes to an end 3 residues before the CDR3 does, leaving the germline J gene to fill in the end. V gene TRBV11-1 combines with J gene TRBJ1-6; D is possibly TRBD1 (5 bases). Trimming took off 5 bases at V and 8 bases at J, with 13 bases between the two ends. Looked up from germline, CDR1 is SGHAT and CDR2 is FQDESV (reference sequence). The CDR3 has 14 residues. The CDR3 is CASSMTATDSPLHF. The sequenced CDR3 bases are TGTGCCAGCAGCATGACAGCAACCGATTCACCC.

As for this clone: With the read ending 3 residues before the CDR3 end, the germline J gene is used to fill in that end. The chain has TRBV4-1 and TRBJ2-7, with 12 bases aligning to TRBD2. V shed 3 bases, J shed 0 bases, and the junction held 3 bases outside the gene matches. The CDR3 extends over 16 amino acids. Germline V gene data show CDR1 as MGHRA and CDR2 as YSYEKL. CDR3 DNA, as far as it was read: TGCGCCAGCAGCCAGTTGACTAGCGGGAGCTCCTACGAG. Translation gives CASSQLTSGSSYE. The full CDR3 sequence reads CASSQLTSGSSYEQYF.

The DNA read from the CDR3 is TGCGCCAGCAGCTTGGCGGTTGTTGCGGGAGGGAGCTCCTACGAG. Protein product: CASSLAVVAGGSSYE. The complete CDR3 sequence is CASSLAVVAGGSSYEQYF. The chain links TRBV5-1 to TRBJ2-7; 9 bases agree with TRBD2. Coverage ceases 3 residues before the CDR3 finishes, and the germline J gene fills in the end. Germline-derived CDR1 and CDR2 are SGHRS and YFSETQ. The CDR3 covers 18 residues. V was clipped by 0 bases and J by 0 bases; unmatched bases: 10.

Turning to this clone: From the germline J gene comes the end of the CDR3, since the read stops 3 residues before it. This chain joins TRBV18 and TRBJ1-4; 8 bases are a match to TRBD1. Trimming at V came to 4 bases and at J to 0 bases, leaving 7 bases not matched to a gene. This CDR3 is 17 amino acids long. The germline V gene encodes CDR1 KGHSH and CDR2 LQKENI. CDR3 residues: CASSQDRDFATNEKLFF. The covered CDR3 bases are TGTGCCAGCTCACAGGACAGGGACTTTGCAACTAATGAAAAA.